One and the same sample provided the 22 T cell receptor beta chains below, sequenced in a study of blood T cell repertoires in COVID-19. The data were produced by immunoSEQ multiplex PCR, yet TCRdb's version contains in-frame clones alone and is incomplete. The repertoire holds roughly 140,000 clones, with 85% to 90% as singletons. The sample was peripheral blood. These receptors were taken from a human donor in a cohort sampled during active COVID-19.

The chain couples TRBV4-1 to TRBJ2-1, with 8 bases aligning to TRBD2. This CDR3 comprises 16 residues. Germline assignment: CDR1 MGHRA and CDR2 YSYEKL. V lost 0 bases and J lost 8; bases outside the gene matches: 9. CDR3 nucleotides: TGCGCCAGCAGCCAAGAATGGGCGGGGGGCAGGGATGAGCAGTTCTTC. It yields the protein CASSQEWAGGRDEQFF.

The rearrangement links TRBV5-1 to TRBJ2-5, with D tentatively TRBD2 (5 bases). Trimming took off 4 bases at V and 5 bases at J, with 9 bases between the two ends. CDR1 is SGHRS and CDR2 is YFSETQ in the germline V gene. The CDR3 is 12 amino acids. CDR3 in amino acids: CASSPRGETQYF. The CDR3 DNA sequence: TGCGCCAGCAGCCCCCGAGGGGAGACCCAGTACTTC.

The chain has TRBV9 and TRBJ2-2; TRBD2 aligns across 15 bases. CDR3 length: 18 residues. The V gene end was trimmed by 0 bases and the J gene end by 5 bases; junction bases not matched to a gene: 5. Per the germline V gene, CDR1 is SGDLS and CDR2 is YYNGEE. CDR3 DNA sequence: TGTGCCAGCAGCGTAGGGCCCGGGACTAGCGGGGGGACCGGGGAGCTGTTTTTT. It encodes CASSVGPGTSGGTGELFF.

The chain combines TRBV13 with TRBJ2-2; no firm D call. The CDR3 extends over 13 amino acids. V lost 5 bases and J 6 bases, leaving 10 bases between the germline ends. Germline V gives CDR1 PRHDT, CDR2 FYEKMQ (reference sequence). This CDR3 is CASSPERAGELFF. CDR3 bases: TGTGCCAGCAGCCCGGAGAGAGCCGGGGAGCTGTTTTTT. The entire variable domain, with the rest obtained from reference TRBV13 and TRBJ2-2, is as follows: AAGVIQSPRHLIKEKRETATLKCYPIPRHDTVYWYQQGPGQDPQFLISFYEKMQSDKGSIPDRFSAQQFSDYHSELNMSSLELGDSALYFCASSPERAGELFFGEGSRLTVL.

The chain uses TRBV5-1 and TRBJ2-5; TRBD2 agrees at 8 bases. Germline CDR1 is SGHRS and CDR2 is YFSETQ. Germline trimming cut 2 bases from V and 5 bases from J; bases unmatched to any gene: 5. This CDR3 region has 14 residues. The CDR3 loop reads CASSFGGEMETQYF. The CDR3 DNA follows: TGCGCCAGCAGCTTCGGGGGGGAGATGGAGACCCAGTACTTC.

The chain employs TRBV2 and TRBJ2-2; D unresolved. Germline CDR1 and CDR2: SNHLY and FYNNEI. The CDR3 is 15 amino acids. V was trimmed by 7 bases and J by 4 bases, leaving 16 bases between them. DNA for the CDR3: TGTGCCAGCAACCAAGGCGTTTCGGGCACCGGGGAGCTGTTTTTT. This sequence encodes CASNQGVSGTGELFF.

The chain couples TRBV30 to TRBJ1-1, with 7 bases identical to TRBD1. In germline, CDR1 is GTSNPN, CDR2 SVGIG (reference sequence). Trimming took 5 bases from V and 6 from J; bases not matched to a gene: 9. The CDR3 runs 13 residues. The CDR3 sequence is CAWAGQPNAEAFF. DNA of the CDR3: TGTGCCTGGGCGGGACAGCCTAACGCTGAAGCTTTCTTT. Combining the CDR3 with reference TRBV30 and TRBJ1-1 gives the whole variable domain SQTIHQWPATLVQPVGSPLSLECTVEGTSNPNLYWYRQAAGRGLQLLFYSVGIGQISSEVPQNLSASRPQDRQFILSSKKLLLSDSGFYLCAWAGQPNAEAFFGQGTRLTVV.

This chain joins TRBV5-1 and TRBJ2-3; maybe TRBD2 (10 bases). Germline-derived CDR1 and CDR2 are SGHRS and YFSETQ. Trimming took 0 bases from V and 0 from J, leaving 35 bases between them. The CDR3 has 24 amino acids. The CDR3 nucleotides are TGCGCCAGCAGCTTGGCCTCAACGGACAGGGGAGTGGGACTAGCGTTTACTAGCACAGATACGCAGTATTTT. It codes for CASSLASTDRGVGLAFTSTDTQYF.

The V and J genes are TRBV27 and TRBJ2-1; 8 bases line up with TRBD2. The CDR3 is 15 amino acids. J was trimmed by 8 bases and V by 5 bases; bases with no gene match: 11. Looked up from germline, CDR1 is MNHEY and CDR2 is SMNVEV (reference sequence). This chain's CDR3 is CASSDTGTSVDEQFF. The CDR3 nucleotides read TGTGCCAGCAGTGATACCGGGACTAGTGTCGATGAGCAGTTCTTC.

V gene TRBV9 combines with J gene TRBJ2-1, with D possibly being TRBD2 (6 bases). CDR1 SGDLS and CDR2 YYNGEE come from the germline V gene. V was trimmed by 3 bases and J by 5 bases, leaving 18 bases between them. The CDR3 is 16 amino acids. CDR3 nucleotides: TGTGCCAGCAGCGCTACCGGGCTGGGGGGAGACAATGAGCAGTTCTTC. Its translation is CASSATGLGGDNEQFF. Variable domain in full (rest from reference TRBV9 and TRBJ2-1): DSGVTQTPKHLITATGQRVTLRCSPRSGDLSVYWYQQSLDQGLQFLIQYYNGEERAKGNILERFSAQQFPDLHSELNLSSLELGDSALYFCASSATGLGGDNEQFFGPGTRLTVL.

The chain joins TRBV29-1 to TRBJ2-1, with TRBD2 as a possible D gene (6 bases). Germline-derived CDR1 and CDR2 are SQVTM and ANQGSEA. This CDR3 region has 14 residues. The V end lost 6 bases, the J end lost 5 bases, and 17 bases lay between the germline ends. CDR3 bases: TGCAGCGTGTCCCGGGGGAGCGGGCACAATGAGCAGTTCTTC. It translates to CSVSRGSGHNEQFF.

The chain recombines TRBV11-3 with TRBJ2-1; 11 bases match TRBD2. V lost 7 bases, J lost 5 bases, and 10 bases stayed unmatched. There are 16 residues in the CDR3. In germline, CDR1 is SGHNT, CDR2 YENEEA. As DNA, the CDR3 is TGTGCCAGCATCCTACGGGGGACTAGCGGCCACAATGAGCAGTTCTTC. It is translated as CASILRGTSGHNEQFF.

This chain connects TRBV12-3 or TRBV12-4 to TRBJ1-1; D ambiguous. The CDR3 extends over 13 amino acids. V was trimmed by 2 bases and J by 4 bases, leaving 8 bases between them. The DNA of the CDR3 is TGTGCCAGCAGTTTAAAGGGAGGCACTGAAGCTTTCTTT. Protein: CASSLKGGTEAFF.

The chain combines TRBV6-6 with TRBJ1-5, with 7 bases identical to TRBD1. The CDR3 totals 17 residues. Germline CDR1 reads MNHNY; CDR2 reads SVGAGI (reference sequence). V shed 5 bases, J shed 4 bases, and the junction held 14 bases outside the gene matches. The CDR3 sequence is CASSPQWLGTENQPQHF. In DNA form, the CDR3 reads TGTGCCAGCAGTCCTCAGTGGCTAGGGACAGAGAATCAGCCCCAGCATTTT.

This clone appeared a few times. This rearrangement joins TRBV15 to TRBJ2-1; TRBD1 matches 12 bases. The J segment lost 4 bases and the V segment lost 3 bases, leaving 7 bases of the junction unmatched. The germline V gene has CDR1 LNHNV and CDR2 YYDKDF (reference sequence). This CDR3 is built from 17 residues. CDR3 residues: CATSSRAGQGAYNEQFF. The CDR3 DNA reads as TGTGCCACCAGCAGTCGTGCGGGACAGGGGGCATACAATGAGCAGTTCTTC. The full variable domain, rest sourced from reference TRBV15 and TRBJ2-1, is DAMVIQNPRYQVTQFGKPVTLSCSQTLNHNVMYWYQQKSSQAPKLLFHYYDKDFNNEADTPDNFQSRRPNTSFCFLDIRSPGLGDTAMYLCATSSRAGQGAYNEQFFGPGTRLTVL.

This clone has just one count. The chain links TRBV9 to TRBJ2-5; TRBD2 aligns across 10 bases. V lost 3 bases to trimming and J lost 4 bases; unmatched junction nucleotides: 6. Germline loops: CDR1 SGDLS, CDR2 YYNGEE. The CDR3 spans 15 residues. The CDR3 region is CASSAGVAGGETQYF. The CDR3 DNA reads as TGTGCCAGCAGCGCCGGGGTAGCGGGGGGAGAGACCCAGTACTTC.

This clone turned up a few times. The V and J genes are TRBV5-1 and TRBJ1-1; TRBD1 aligns across 7 bases. Germline V CDR1 and CDR2: SGHRS, YFSETQ. Unmatched junction bases numbered 10, after V lost 7 bases and J lost 1 base. The CDR3 runs 15 residues. The CDR3, as DNA: TGCGCCAGCTCGGGATCCGGGACAGAGAACACTGAAGCTTTCTTT. Its translation is CASSGSGTENTEAFF.

The rearrangement joins TRBV7-9 to TRBJ2-7; 15 bases match TRBD2. The V segment lost 4 bases and the J segment 2 bases; nucleotides outside the gene matches: 6. Germline V gene sequence: CDR1 SEHNR, CDR2 FQNEAQ (reference sequence). This CDR3 spans 17 amino acids. CDR3 residues: CASSSGLAGGKAYEQYF. The DNA of the CDR3 is TGTGCCAGCAGCTCGGGACTAGCGGGAGGAAAAGCCTACGAGCAGTACTTC.

The chain links TRBV3-1 (or the pseudogene TRBV3-2) to TRBJ1-2; no definite D call. The CDR3 contains 14 residues. Germline V CDR1 and CDR2: LGHDT, YNNKEL (reference sequence). The V gene lost 1 base and the J gene lost 2 bases, with 8 bases spanning the gap. DNA of the CDR3: TGTGCCAGCAGCCAAGTTGGCTCCAACTATGGCTACACCTTC. Translation: CASSQVGSNYGYTF.

This clone appeared once. J is TRBJ2-1 and V is TRBV10-2; TRBD1 matches 8 bases. The CDR3 consists of 15 residues. V trimming: 3 bases; J trimming: 3 bases; junction bases outside the gene matches: 4. Germline V gene lookup returns CDR1 WSHSY and CDR2 SAAADI. The CDR3: CASSERQGRYNEQFF. In nucleotides, the CDR3 is TGCGCCAGCAGTGAACGACAGGGGCGCTACAATGAGCAGTTCTTC.

V and J are TRBV7-6 and TRBJ2-1, with 8 bases identical to TRBD2. CDR1 SGHVS and CDR2 FNYEAQ come from the germline V gene. CDR3 length: 16 amino acids. Trimming took 0 bases from V and 8 from J; bases not matched to a gene: 9. Here the CDR3 DNA reads TGTGCCAGCAGCTTAGCTGATCGGGGGGGCAGCGATGAGCAGTTCTTC. Amino acids: CASSLADRGGSDEQFF.

This clone has a single count. The CDR3 DNA follows: TGTGCCAGCAGTGCGACAGGGGGCTATGGCTACACCTTC. It encodes CASSATGGYGYTF. The chain carries TRBV2 and TRBJ1-2; TRBD1 agrees at 9 bases. J gave up 4 bases and V 4 bases, and 1 base lay outside the gene matches. Germline V gives CDR1 SNHLY, CDR2 FYNNEI. This CDR3 is 13 amino acids long.